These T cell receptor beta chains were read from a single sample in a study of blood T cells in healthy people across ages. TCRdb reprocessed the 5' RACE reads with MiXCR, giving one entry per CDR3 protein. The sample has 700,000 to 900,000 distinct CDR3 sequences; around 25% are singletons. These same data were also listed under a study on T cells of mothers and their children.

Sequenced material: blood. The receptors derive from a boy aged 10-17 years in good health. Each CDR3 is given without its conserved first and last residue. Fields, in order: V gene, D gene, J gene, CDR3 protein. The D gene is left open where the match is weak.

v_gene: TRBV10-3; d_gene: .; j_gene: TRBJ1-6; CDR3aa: AIRGGGVSNSPLH
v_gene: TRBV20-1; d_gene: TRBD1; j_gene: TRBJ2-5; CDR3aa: SARGTGNQETQY
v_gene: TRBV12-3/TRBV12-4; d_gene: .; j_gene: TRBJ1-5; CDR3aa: ASSLDRWFNQPQH
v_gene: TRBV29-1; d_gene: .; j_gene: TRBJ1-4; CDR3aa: SVARTEGDEKLF
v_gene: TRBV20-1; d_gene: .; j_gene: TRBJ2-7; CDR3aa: SAPPRTYEQY
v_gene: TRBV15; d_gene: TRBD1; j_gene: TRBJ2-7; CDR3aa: ATSRDSRGLYEQY
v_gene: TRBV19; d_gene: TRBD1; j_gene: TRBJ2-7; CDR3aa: ASNDGTGPYEQY
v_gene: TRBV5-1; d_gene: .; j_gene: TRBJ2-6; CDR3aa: ASSPSGTIDPGANVLT
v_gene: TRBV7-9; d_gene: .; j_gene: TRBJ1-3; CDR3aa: ASSPQGIGKTIY
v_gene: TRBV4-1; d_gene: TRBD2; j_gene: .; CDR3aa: ASSQAEGGGYEQY